This TCR beta chain was found in a study of T-cell reconstitution after alpha-beta-depleted transplantation in children. Study-level points and caveats: One year post-transplant, T-cell counts and diversity were largely derived from T cells produced anew.

A TCRbeta library incorporating unique molecular identifiers was prepared. TCRdb independently ran MiXCR on the PCR reads; one entry per CDR3 protein. The sample holds roughly 790,000 distinct CDR3 sequences, 15% to 20% seen once. V gave up 2 bases and J gave up 5 bases; unmatched junction bases: 6. The germline V gene has CDR1 LGHNA and CDR2 YNFKEQ. This CDR3 region has 15 residues. A word on this clonotype: Its antigen is unknown.

The sequenced sample was PBMCs, mostly from graft donor cells, obtained 360 days after TCRalphabeta/CD19-depleted stem cell transplant. The rearrangement links TRBV4-2 to TRBJ2-4, with TRBD2 identical over 7 bases. The origin of this receptor is a male patient younger than 18 who had a stem cell transplant for acute lymphoblastic leukemia, so the T cells may come from the graft donor. The CDR3, as DNA: TGTGCCAGCAGCCAAACCGGGACTACTGAAAACATTCAGTACTTC. Amino acids: CASSQTGTTENIQYF.